These 13 T cell receptor beta chains originate from one sample sequenced in a study of OX40 agonist ivuxolimab in advanced cancers. Sequencing used immunoSEQ multiplex PCR; TCRdb keeps in-frame clones, though not all of them. The sample contains roughly 45,000 clones, less than 85% of which appear only once. This specimen was CD4+ or CD8+ T cells sorted from blood, taken in a trial of the OX40 agonist ivuxolimab. These receptors were taken from an adult with an advanced solid tumor such as melanoma, head and neck, liver or kidney cancer.

The chain combines TRBV11-3 with TRBJ2-5; D might be TRBD2 (7 bases). Germline assignment: CDR1 SGHNT and CDR2 YENEEA. V lost 2 bases and J lost 1, with 8 bases in between. The length of the CDR3 is 14 residues. CDR3 DNA sequence: TGTGCCAGCAGCTTAAGGGGGGGCCAAGAGACCCAGTACTTC. Residues: CASSLRGGQETQYF.

This chain links TRBV27 with TRBJ2-1; no clear D gene. The length of the CDR3 is 11 residues. Trimming stripped 7 bases from V and 7 bases from J, with 8 bases between. The germline V gene has CDR1 MNHEY and CDR2 SMNVEV (reference sequence). Written as DNA, the CDR3 is TGTGCCAGCACCTCTAATAATGAGCAGTTCTTC. As protein: CASTSNNEQFF.

V usage is TRBV9 and J usage is TRBJ1-1; a weak D match, TRBD1 (6 bases). The germline V gene encodes CDR1 SGDLS and CDR2 YYNGEE. The CDR3 covers 19 residues. Trimming took 3 bases from V and 2 from J, leaving 26 bases between them. The CDR3 bases are TGTGCCAGCAGCGGCCCTCCTTTCTCAGGGGTTTCCCTAAACACTGAAGCTTTCTTT. Amino acid sequence: CASSGPPFSGVSLNTEAFF. The variable domain in full, completed from reference TRBV9 and TRBJ1-1, reads DSGVTQTPKHLITATGQRVTLRCSPRSGDLSVYWYQQSLDQGLQFLIQYYNGEERAKGNILERFSAQQFPDLHSELNLSSLELGDSALYFCASSGPPFSGVSLNTEAFFGQGTRLTVV.

This chain links TRBV7-6 with TRBJ2-7, with D unclear. This CDR3 region has 12 residues. CDR1 is SGHVS, CDR2 FNYEAQ, per germline. V shed 1 base and J shed 5 bases, with 6 bases lying between them. CDR3 in DNA: TGTGCCAGCAGCTTAGGGGCGGACGAGCAGTACTTC. Amino acids: CASSLGADEQYF.

The chain uses TRBV28 and TRBJ2-7; weak D call: TRBD1 (6 bases). V dropped 5 bases and J dropped 6 bases, with 23 bases sitting between them. CDR1 and CDR2 from the germline V gene are MDHEN and SYDVKM. The CDR3 is made up of 16 amino acids. In DNA, the CDR3 is TGTGCCAGCAGTATCGACAGGATGGGCTTTCGTGCCGAGCAGTACTTC. This codes for CASSIDRMGFRAEQYF.

The CDR3 is CASSFEGSPTEAFF. Here the CDR3 DNA reads TGTGCCAGCAGCTTTGAGGGTAGCCCGACTGAAGCTTTCTTT. The chain joins TRBV5-4 to TRBJ1-1; D is undetermined. Germline lookup yields CDR1 SGHNT and CDR2 YYREEE (reference sequence). The CDR3 covers 14 residues. V lost 2 bases and J 5 bases, leaving 13 bases between the germline ends.

The chain links TRBV10-3 to TRBJ1-6, with D hard to call. CDR3 length equals 15 residues. Germline lookup yields CDR1 ENHRY and CDR2 SYGVKD. The V gene lost 2 bases and the J gene lost 0 bases, with 5 bases spanning the gap. The CDR3 nucleotides read TGTGCCATCAGTGAGGATAGCTCCTATAATTCACCCCTCCACTTT. It translates to CAISEDSSYNSPLHF.

The chain is built from TRBV28 and TRBJ2-3, with D perhaps given as TRBD1 or TRBD2 (5 bases each). Germline CDR1 reads MDHEN; CDR2 reads SYDVKM. This CDR3 is 15 amino acids long. Between the trimmed V and J ends, which lost 6 bases and 2 bases, there was a span of 15 bases. The CDR3 DNA sequence: TGTGCCAGCAGCCCCGACGGGGCTCTCACAGATACGCAGTATTTT. Translation: CASSPDGALTDTQYF.

The chain carries TRBV7-6 and TRBJ2-3; either TRBD1 or TRBD2 may supply D (5 bases each). Germline CDR1 SGHVS, CDR2 FNYEAQ. V was trimmed by 5 bases and J by 3 bases, leaving 18 bases between them. CDR3 size: 16 residues. The CDR3 reads CASSRGTAPPTDTQYF. The CDR3 coding sequence is TGTGCCAGCAGCAGAGGGACGGCGCCTCCGACAGATACGCAGTATTTT.

The rearrangement uses TRBV14 and TRBJ1-1, with D tentatively TRBD1 (6 bases). Germline loops: CDR1 SGHDN, CDR2 FVKESK. The CDR3 contains 17 residues. With 1 base removed from V and 4 bases from J, the gap between germline ends came to 19 bases. The CDR3: CASSQGRNRESRTEAFF. The CDR3 bases are TGTGCCAGCAGCCAAGGGCGGAACAGGGAGAGTCGCACTGAAGCTTTCTTT. Combining the CDR3 with reference TRBV14 and TRBJ1-1 gives the whole variable domain EAGVTQFPSHSVIEKGQTVTLRCDPISGHDNLYWYRRVMGKEIKFLLHFVKESKQDESGMPNNRFLAERTGGTYSTLKVQPAELEDSGVYFCASSQGRNRESRTEAFFGQGTRLTVV.

By share, this clone ranks as medium-sized (0.01 to 0.1%). The V and J genes are TRBV4-2 and TRBJ1-5; the match to TRBD1 covers 8 bases. Germline values: CDR1 LGHNA, CDR2 YNFKEQ. CDR3 size: 16 residues. V was pared by 0 bases and J by 5 bases, with 6 bases of the junction left unmatched. The CDR3 DNA is TGTGCCAGCAGCCAAGAAGCCGGACAGGGCGATCAGCCCCAGCATTTT. Translated: CASSQEAGQGDQPQHF.

The genes are TRBV5-6 and TRBJ1-6, with TRBD1 matching 7 bases. The CDR3 is 13 residues long. The germline gives CDR1 SGHDT, CDR2 YYEEEE. Trimming at V came to 4 bases and at J to 9 bases, leaving 4 bases not matched to a gene. CDR3 in amino acids: CASSETGFSPLHF. Written as DNA, the CDR3 is TGTGCCAGCAGCGAGACAGGGTTTTCACCCCTCCACTTT.

The rearrangement links TRBV6-5 to TRBJ2-1, with a possible D match to TRBD2 (6 bases). The CDR3 spans 14 residues. Trimming removed 6 bases from V and 4 bases from J, with 13 bases in between. Germline CDR1 reads MNHEY; CDR2 reads SVGAGI. CDR3 sequence (DNA): TGTGCCAGCAGCCCCGTGGGGGGTTACAATGAGCAGTTCTTC. This codes for CASSPVGGYNEQFF.